A selection of T cell receptor beta chains follows, all from one sample in a study of T-cell memory formation after mild COVID-19. TCRdb re-called the 5' RACE reads with MiXCR, one entry per CDR3 protein. The sample comprises about 49,000 distinct CDR3 sequences, 7% to 8% of which are singletons, and about 1.5% rests with the top ten. Material: PBMCs or a T cell subset sorted from them (not recorded which). The origin of the receptors is a man between 18 and 35 years old who had mild COVID-19 (a few samples of this study predate the infection). Cell type and time point are not known. The CDR3 runs from the conserved cysteine through the conserved F or W. D genes are given only for firm matches. Part of the rows lack a size; the others show once, few, many or a class for expanded clones.

D gene: NA
V gene: TRBV5-1
clone size: NA
J gene: TRBJ2-5
CDR3 protein: CASSFGGERQETQYF
CDR3 DNA: TGCGCCAGCAGCTTCGGGGGAGAGCGCCAAGAGACCCAGTACTTC

D gene: NA
V gene: TRBV4-3
clone size: many
J gene: TRBJ2-2
CDR3 protein: CASSLTVNTGELFF
CDR3 DNA: TGCGCCAGCAGCCTCACGGTGAACACCGGGGAGCTGTTTTTT

D gene: NA
V gene: TRBV18
clone size: NA
J gene: TRBJ2-5
CDR3 protein: CASSPPGSPLGETQYF
CDR3 DNA: TGTGCCAGCTCACCACCGGGCAGCCCCCTGGGAGAGACCCAGTACTTC

D gene: NA
V gene: TRBV5-4
clone size: NA
J gene: TRBJ1-1
CDR3 protein: CASSPREGGLTEAFF
CDR3 DNA: TGTGCCAGCAGCCCGCGCGAGGGTGGACTCACTGAAGCTTTCTTT

D gene: TRBD1
V gene: TRBV11-2
clone size: few
J gene: TRBJ1-2
CDR3 protein: CASSGTRGRNYGYTF
CDR3 DNA: TGTGCCAGCAGCGGGACCAGGGGGCGTAACTATGGCTACACCTTC

D gene: NA
V gene: TRBV7-2
clone size: few
J gene: TRBJ1-5
CDR3 protein: CASSLDEAPQHF
CDR3 DNA: TGTGCCAGCAGCTTAGACGAGGCGCCCCAGCATTTT

D gene: NA
V gene: TRBV9
clone size: few
J gene: TRBJ2-2
CDR3 protein: CASSDGPGELFF
CDR3 DNA: TGTGCCAGCAGCGACGGGCCCGGGGAGCTGTTTTTT

D gene: NA
V gene: TRBV30
clone size: few
J gene: TRBJ1-1
CDR3 protein: CAWSVQGKVAFF
CDR3 DNA: TGTGCCTGGAGTGTTCAGGGGAAGGTGGCTTTCTTT

D gene: NA
V gene: TRBV6-5
clone size: few
J gene: TRBJ1-2
CDR3 protein: CASRQGNDYGYTF
CDR3 DNA: TGTGCCAGCAGGCAGGGGAATGACTATGGCTACACCTTC

D gene: TRBD1
V gene: TRBV5-4
clone size: NA
J gene: TRBJ2-3
CDR3 protein: CASSSRQGIDTQYF
CDR3 DNA: TGTGCCAGCAGCTCCCGACAGGGTATAGATACGCAGTATTTT

D gene: NA
V gene: TRBV12-3/TRBV12-4
clone size: few
J gene: TRBJ2-7
CDR3 protein: CASQRTGSYEQYF
CDR3 DNA: TGTGCCAGCCAAAGAACGGGGAGTTACGAGCAGTACTTC

D gene: TRBD1
V gene: TRBV9
clone size: NA
J gene: TRBJ2-5
CDR3 protein: CASRHTGEETQYF
CDR3 DNA: TGTGCCAGCAGGCATACAGGGGAGGAGACCCAGTACTTC

D gene: NA
V gene: TRBV20-1
clone size: NA
J gene: TRBJ2-1
CDR3 protein: CSARYGARQFF
CDR3 DNA: TGCAGTGCTCGCTACGGGGCTAGGCAGTTCTTC

D gene: TRBD1
V gene: TRBV7-9
clone size: NA
J gene: TRBJ1-2
CDR3 protein: CASSFAPITTGVKGYTF
CDR3 DNA: TGTGCCAGCAGCTTCGCGCCTATAACGACAGGGGTGAAAGGCTACACCTTC

D gene: TRBD2
V gene: TRBV12-3/TRBV12-4
clone size: many
J gene: TRBJ2-7
CDR3 protein: CASTSGTSRSYEQYF
CDR3 DNA: TGTGCCAGCACCTCCGGGACTAGCAGATCCTACGAGCAGTACTTC

D gene: TRBD1
V gene: TRBV4-3
clone size: few
J gene: TRBJ1-2
CDR3 protein: CASSQNTGTGGYGYTF
CDR3 DNA: TGCGCCAGCAGCCAAAATACCGGGACAGGGGGCTATGGCTACACCTTC

D gene: TRBD1
V gene: TRBV4-2
clone size: few
J gene: TRBJ2-2
CDR3 protein: CASSPSQGQGELFF
CDR3 DNA: TGTGCCAGCAGCCCCTCACAGGGGCAAGGGGAGCTGTTTTTT

D gene: NA
V gene: TRBV5-6
clone size: many
J gene: TRBJ2-7
CDR3 protein: CASSLRDYEQYF
CDR3 DNA: TGTGCCAGCAGCTTGAGAGATTACGAGCAGTACTTC

D gene: NA
V gene: TRBV7-2
clone size: many
J gene: TRBJ1-1
CDR3 protein: CASSLGAHGTEAFF
CDR3 DNA: TGTGCCAGCAGCTTAGGGGCGCATGGCACTGAAGCTTTCTTT

D gene: NA
V gene: TRBV7-9
clone size: NA
J gene: TRBJ1-1
CDR3 protein: CASSLGAATEAFF
CDR3 DNA: TGTGCCAGCAGCTTAGGGGCTGCCACTGAAGCTTTCTTT

D gene: NA
V gene: TRBV12-3/TRBV12-4
clone size: few
J gene: TRBJ2-3
CDR3 protein: CASGVRVPDTQYF
CDR3 DNA: TGTGCCAGCGGCGTGAGGGTTCCAGATACGCAGTATTTT

D gene: NA
V gene: TRBV7-2
clone size: many
J gene: TRBJ1-5
CDR3 protein: CASSQSVSNQPQHF
CDR3 DNA: TGTGCCAGCAGCCAGAGTGTAAGCAATCAGCCCCAGCATTTT

D gene: NA
V gene: TRBV29-1
clone size: many
J gene: TRBJ1-6
CDR3 protein: CSVGASSDSPLHF
CDR3 DNA: TGCAGCGTTGGTGCCAGCTCCGATTCACCCCTCCACTTT

D gene: TRBD1
V gene: TRBV6-6
clone size: few
J gene: TRBJ2-2
CDR3 protein: CASGETGARTGELFF
CDR3 DNA: TGTGCCAGCGGGGAGACAGGGGCAAGGACCGGGGAGCTGTTTTTT

D gene: NA
V gene: TRBV30
clone size: NA
J gene: TRBJ1-6
CDR3 protein: CAWSGQALKVFHF
CDR3 DNA: TGTGCCTGGAGTGGACAGGCCCTCAAAGTATTCCACTTT

D gene: NA
V gene: TRBV7-6
clone size: few
J gene: TRBJ2-1
CDR3 protein: CASSFEASLYNEQFF
CDR3 DNA: TGTGCCAGCAGCTTCGAGGCTAGCCTCTACAATGAGCAGTTCTTC

D gene: NA
V gene: TRBV29-1
clone size: many
J gene: TRBJ2-1
CDR3 protein: CSVPRDTSGEQFF
CDR3 DNA: TGCAGCGTACCCCGGGACACCTCGGGTGAGCAGTTCTTC

D gene: NA
V gene: TRBV6-5
clone size: few
J gene: TRBJ1-1
CDR3 protein: CASSYSLGRGNTEAFF
CDR3 DNA: TGTGCCAGCAGTTATTCCCTGGGCCGGGGGAACACTGAAGCTTTCTTT

D gene: NA
V gene: TRBV7-8
clone size: few
J gene: TRBJ2-2
CDR3 protein: CASSFGNTGELFF
CDR3 DNA: TGTGCCAGCAGCTTTGGGAACACCGGGGAGCTGTTTTTT

D gene: TRBD2
V gene: TRBV20-1
clone size: few
J gene: TRBJ2-7
CDR3 protein: CSAAISGGFNYEQYF
CDR3 DNA: TGCAGTGCGGCAATTAGCGGGGGGTTTAATTACGAGCAGTACTTC

D gene: NA
V gene: TRBV3-1
clone size: NA
J gene: TRBJ2-4
CDR3 protein: CASSQRDGENIQYF
CDR3 DNA: TGTGCCAGCAGCCAACGGGACGGAGAAAACATTCAGTACTTC

D gene: NA
V gene: TRBV12-3/TRBV12-4
clone size: few
J gene: TRBJ1-1
CDR3 protein: CASSLVPDTEAFF
CDR3 DNA: TGTGCCAGCAGTTTAGTTCCTGACACTGAAGCTTTCTTT

D gene: NA
V gene: TRBV19
clone size: NA
J gene: TRBJ2-5
CDR3 protein: CASSNLQETQYF
CDR3 DNA: TGTGCCAGTAGTAACCTCCAAGAGACCCAGTACTTC

D gene: NA
V gene: TRBV6-1
clone size: NA
J gene: TRBJ1-5
CDR3 protein: CASGERRETSNQPQHF
CDR3 DNA: TGTGCCAGCGGTGAAAGGAGGGAAACTAGCAATCAGCCCCAGCATTTT

D gene: NA
V gene: TRBV7-9
clone size: NA
J gene: TRBJ1-1
CDR3 protein: CASSRLTGDEAFF
CDR3 DNA: TGTGCCAGCAGCCGACTGACAGGAGACGAAGCTTTCTTT

D gene: NA
V gene: TRBV5-1
clone size: NA
J gene: TRBJ2-5
CDR3 protein: CASSALSEAQYF
CDR3 DNA: TGCGCCAGCAGCGCCCTCTCTGAGGCCCAGTACTTC

D gene: NA
V gene: TRBV18
clone size: NA
J gene: TRBJ1-5
CDR3 protein: CASHGQLNQPQHF
CDR3 DNA: TGTGCCAGTCATGGACAGCTTAATCAGCCCCAGCATTTT

D gene: NA
V gene: TRBV19
clone size: few
J gene: TRBJ1-3
CDR3 protein: CASSMTWTDQTVSRNTIYF
CDR3 DNA: TGTGCCAGTAGCATGACCTGGACGGACCAAACCGTTTCTAGAAACACCATATATTTT

D gene: TRBD1
V gene: TRBV10-3
clone size: NA
J gene: TRBJ1-6
CDR3 protein: CAISSTGEGVNNSPLHF
CDR3 DNA: TGTGCCATCAGCTCCACAGGGGAAGGGGTTAATAATTCACCCCTCCACTTT

D gene: TRBD2
V gene: TRBV20-1
clone size: once
J gene: TRBJ2-2
CDR3 protein: CSARRKGLAGALGTGELFF
CDR3 DNA: TGCAGTGCCAGGAGGAAAGGACTAGCGGGGGCCCTCGGCACCGGGGAGCTGTTTTTT

D gene: NA
V gene: TRBV7-2
clone size: NA
J gene: TRBJ2-3
CDR3 protein: CASNLASGPVDTQYF
CDR3 DNA: TGTGCCAGCAATTTAGCGTCGGGGCCAGTAGATACGCAGTATTTT

D gene: NA
V gene: TRBV7-3
clone size: NA
J gene: TRBJ1-1
CDR3 protein: CASSFQIGSPATEAFF
CDR3 DNA: TGTGCCAGCAGCTTTCAAATAGGGTCTCCGGCCACTGAAGCTTTCTTT

D gene: TRBD1
V gene: TRBV18
clone size: few
J gene: TRBJ1-2
CDR3 protein: CASSLTTGQGVYGYTF
CDR3 DNA: TGTGCCAGCTCACTGACCACGGGACAGGGCGTCTATGGCTACACCTTC